The sequence of this TCR beta chain was determined in a study of cytomegalovirus exposure and HLA in healthy donors. Study-wide points: A list of 164 TCR beta chains associated with cytomegalovirus was given.

PCR employed 60 Vbeta and 13 Jbeta primers. Sequenced by immunoSEQ multiplex PCR; TCRdb stores in-frame clones only, minus some. The table has 75,000 to 100,000 clones, about 80% seen once. This clone was seen more than once but under ten times. Its target is not known. Germline V gene lookup returns CDR1 LNHDA and CDR2 SQIVND (reference sequence). The CDR3 length is 14 residues. The ends lost 6 bases at V and 10 bases at J; junction bases unmatched: 8. The rearrangement links TRBV19 to TRBJ2-4, with 11 bases identical to TRBD1. This clonotype was obtained from a man younger than 35 in good health and CMV-seropositive. Material: PBMCs. The CDR3 loop is CASSQLGQGDIQYF. The CDR3 nucleotides are TGTGCCAGTAGCCAACTGGGACAGGGGGATATTCAGTACTTC.